The 16 T cell receptor beta chains below all came from one sample that was sequenced in a study of blood T cell repertoires in COVID-19 (dated by TCRdb to the early 2020s). The library came from the immunoSEQ multiplex PCR assay. TCRdb limited this immuneACCESS table to in-frame rearrangements with V and J called. A share of clones is missing; checked studies link under half to unresolved V genes, and the rest is unexplained. Here the sample has approximately 140,000 clones; about 70% occur a single time. The top ten hold 13% of the sample. Material for sequencing was peripheral blood. The receptors shown here come from a man older than 75 with acute or convalescent COVID-19.

The chain recombines TRBV15 with TRBJ1-2; D unclear. The CDR3 runs to 12 residues. Per the germline V gene, CDR1 is LNHNV and CDR2 is YYDKDF (reference sequence). Deletions cut 4 bases from V and 1 base from J, with 4 bases between. CDR3 nucleotides: TGTGCCACCAGCACTCTTAACTATGGCTACACCTTC. Amino acids: CATSTLNYGYTF.

This clone was seen just once. The V call is TRBV10-2, the J call TRBJ1-2, with D maybe TRBD1 (5 bases). Trimming pared 4 bases from V and 4 bases from J, leaving 19 bases between. This CDR3 has 16 amino acids. Germline lookup yields CDR1 WSHSY and CDR2 SAAADI. The CDR3 sequence: CASSGMRDQRSYGYTF. CDR3 in DNA: TGCGCCAGCAGTGGGATGCGGGACCAGCGTTCCTATGGCTACACCTTC.

The chain combines TRBV12-2 with TRBJ1-6; the tabulated D call, TRBD1, remains unverified against the DNA. TRBV12-2 is a pseudogene locus. This CDR3 region has 16 residues. The CDR3 nucleotides are TGTGCAAGTCGCTTTTCCCAGGGGCCGTCTAATTCACCCCTCCACTTT. Amino acids: CASRFSQGPSNSPLHF.

V gene TRBV15 combines with J gene TRBJ1-2; possible D gene TRBD1, 6 bases. This CDR3 comprises 13 residues. The germline V gene encodes CDR1 LNHNV and CDR2 YYDKDF (reference sequence). V was trimmed by 5 bases and J by 2 bases, leaving 9 bases between them. CDR3 nucleotide sequence: TGTGCCACCAGCGGACAGCTGAACTATGGCTACACCTTC. This sequence encodes CATSGQLNYGYTF.

The chain uses TRBV6-2 or TRBV6-3 and TRBJ1-2; maybe TRBD1 (5 bases). From germline, CDR1 is MNHEY and CDR2 SVGEGT. Trimming removed 6 bases from V and 0 bases from J, with 17 bases in between. This CDR3 is built from 16 residues. The CDR3 DNA follows: TGTGCCAGCAGCTCAGGGTATCTCGCGGCTAACTATGGCTACACCTTC. Protein: CASSSGYLAANYGYTF.

This clone appeared a few times. The genes are TRBV5-8 and TRBJ1-3; the D is unclear. V was trimmed by 2 bases and J by 0 bases, leaving 6 bases between them. This CDR3 spans 14 amino acids. CDR1 and CDR2 (germline): SGHTS, YDEGEE. CDR3 in amino acids: CASSFRSSGNTIYF. Here the CDR3 DNA reads TGTGCCAGCAGCTTCCGGTCCTCTGGAAACACCATATATTTT.

This clone was seen a handful of times. The chain carries TRBV5-1 and TRBJ2-7, with 11 nucleotides matching TRBD1. CDR1 and CDR2 from the germline V gene are SGHRS and YFSETQ. V gave up 4 bases and J gave up 6 bases; unmatched junction bases: 9. CDR3 length: 15 residues. For the CDR3, the DNA is TGCGCCAGCAGCCGGGGACAGGGGGGAAGGGGCGAGCAGTACTTC. Amino acids: CASSRGQGGRGEQYF.

This clone was seen a handful of times. The CDR3 protein is CASRREDSPLHF. In nucleotides, the CDR3 is TGTGCCAGTAGAAGAGAGGATTCACCCCTCCACTTT. This rearrangement joins TRBV19 to TRBJ1-6, with D hard to call. In germline, CDR1 is LNHDA, CDR2 SQIVND (reference sequence). The CDR3 contains 12 residues. V dropped 6 bases and J dropped 8 bases, with 8 bases sitting between them.

This chain connects TRBV7-2 to TRBJ2-5; 11 bases fit TRBD2. Germline CDR1 reads SGHTA; CDR2 reads FQGNSA. V dropped 5 bases and J dropped 5; count of bases not matched to a gene: 4. The CDR3 runs to 14 residues. The CDR3 is CASSRSGGAETQYF. Written as DNA, the CDR3 is TGTGCCAGCAGCCGTAGCGGGGGGGCTGAGACCCAGTACTTC.

This chain joins TRBV5-1 and TRBJ2-7, with 10 bases fitting TRBD1. V lost 4 bases to trimming and J lost 3 bases; unmatched junction nucleotides: 4. The CDR3 spans 14 residues. Per germline, CDR1 SGHRS and CDR2 YFSETQ. The CDR3 is CASSIGTGDYEQYF. The CDR3 DNA reads TGCGCCAGCAGCATCGGGACAGGGGACTACGAGCAGTACTTC. Based on the CDR3 plus reference TRBV5-1 and TRBJ2-7, the full variable domain is KAGVTQTPRYLIKTRGQQVTLSCSPISGHRSVSWYQQTPGQGLQFLFEYFSETQRNKGNFPGRFSGRQFSNSRSEMNVSTLELGDSALYLCASSIGTGDYEQYFGPGTRLTVT.

V is TRBV3-1 (or the pseudogene TRBV3-2) and J is TRBJ1-5, with 7 bases identical to TRBD1. Germline CDR1 LGHDT, CDR2 YNNKEL (reference sequence). V shed 3 bases, J shed 2 bases, and the junction held 7 bases outside the gene matches. The CDR3 is 16 residues long. DNA for the CDR3: TGTGCCAGCAGCCAGAGGGACAGCCGCGGCAATCAGCCCCAGCATTTT. Protein sequence: CASSQRDSRGNQPQHF.

This clone is termed medium-sized. The sample holds other DNA sequences that translate to the same CDR3. The chain couples TRBV27 to TRBJ1-6, with 9 bases identical to TRBD1. This CDR3 has 14 amino acids. V lost 6 bases to trimming and J lost 10 bases; unmatched junction nucleotides: 7. Germline V gives CDR1 MNHEY, CDR2 SMNVEV (reference sequence). CDR3 in amino acids: CASRLGQGNSPLHF. The CDR3 coding sequence is TGTGCCAGCAGACTGGGACAGGGTAACTCACCCCTCCACTTT.

This rearrangement joins TRBV6-6 to TRBJ1-5; the D is unclear. Germline V gene data show CDR1 as MNHNY and CDR2 as SVGAGI (reference sequence). This CDR3 is built from 14 residues. The V and J ends lost 2 bases and 4 bases respectively, with 9 bases between them. CDR3 amino acids: CASSYPSGNQPQHF. CDR3 DNA sequence: TGTGCCAGCAGTTACCCGAGCGGAAATCAGCCCCAGCATTTT.

The V call is TRBV4-3, the J call TRBJ2-1; perhaps TRBD1 as D (6 bases). Trimming cost V 0 bases and J 4 bases, with 10 bases left between them. The CDR3 is 15 residues long. In germline, CDR1 is LGHNA, CDR2 YSLEER. The CDR3 sequence: CASSQENRVYNEQFF. The CDR3 DNA sequence: TGCGCCAGCAGCCAAGAAAACAGGGTTTACAATGAGCAGTTCTTC.

The V gene is TRBV4-1, the J gene TRBJ1-5; 7 bases are shared with TRBD1. The trim removed 0 bases at V and 3 bases at J, leaving 8 bases unmatched. This CDR3 comprises 17 residues. The germline V gene encodes CDR1 MGHRA and CDR2 YSYEKL. The CDR3 sequence is CASSQDSGGQTNQPQHF. The DNA for the CDR3 is TGCGCCAGCAGCCAAGATTCAGGGGGACAGACCAATCAGCCCCAGCATTTT.

This clone was recorded once. The CDR3 region is CASSDEGVSYNEQFF. As DNA, the CDR3 is TGTGCCAGCAGTGATGAGGGGGTTTCCTACAATGAGCAGTTCTTC. The rearrangement joins TRBV2 to TRBJ2-1, with a weak D call TRBD1 (6 bases). Germline CDR1 reads SNHLY; CDR2 reads FYNNEI. This CDR3 has 15 residues. Trimming left V 3 bases short and J 1 base short, with 10 bases between.